These 18 T cell receptor beta chains originate from one sample sequenced in a study of blood T cell repertoires in COVID-19 (dated by TCRdb to the early 2020s). The method was the immunoSEQ multiplex PCR assay. Sourced from immuneACCESS, this table was stored by TCRdb with only in-frame sequences that have V and J called. A share of the clones is absent; for the studies checked, an unresolved V gene accounts for under half, and the remainder has no known explanation. Recorded for this sample are around 200,000 clones; about 88% of them occurred a single time. About 2.4% of the sample is in the top ten clones. What was sequenced was PBMCs or T cells enriched from blood (not recorded which). The receptors were sampled from a woman in her twenties or thirties who had recovered from COVID-19.

The genes are TRBV7-9 and TRBJ1-4; 7 positions match TRBD1. The CDR3 consists of 15 residues. V lost 5 bases to trimming and J lost 7 bases; unmatched junction nucleotides: 10. Looked up from germline, CDR1 is SEHNR and CDR2 is FQNEAQ (reference sequence). In DNA, the CDR3 is TGTGCCAGCAGCACCCCGACAGGGACGGGTGAAAAACTGTTTTTT. It yields the protein CASSTPTGTGEKLFF. The whole variable domain, remainder taken from reference TRBV7-9 and TRBJ1-4, is DTGVSQNPRHKITKRGQNVTFRCDPISEHNRLYWYRQTLGQGPEFLTYFQNEAQLEKSRLLSDRFSAERPKGSFSTLEIQRTEQGDSAMYLCASSTPTGTGEKLFFGSGTQLSVL.

In regard to this clone: Distinct nucleotide sequences in the sample also encode this CDR3. This chain connects TRBV6-5 to TRBJ1-1; D is perhaps TRBD1 (5 bases). The CDR3 has 13 amino acids. V lost 7 bases and J lost 1, with 10 bases in between. From germline, CDR1 is MNHEY and CDR2 SVGAGI. The DNA for the CDR3 is TGTGCCAGCAATCGGAGGGGGAACACTGAAGCTTTCTTT. Translated, it gives CASNRRGNTEAFF.

The rearrangement uses TRBV15 and TRBJ2-2, with a possible D match to TRBD2 (5 bases). The CDR3 runs to 16 residues. Trimming took 3 bases from V and 0 from J, leaving 11 bases between them. Germline loops: CDR1 LNHNV, CDR2 YYDKDF (reference sequence). CDR3 amino acids: CATSRLSGANTGELFF. DNA of the CDR3: TGTGCCACCAGCAGGCTGAGCGGAGCGAACACCGGGGAGCTGTTTTTT.

The genes are TRBV27 and TRBJ2-7; 10 nucleotides match TRBD2. V was clipped by 6 bases and J by 2 bases; unmatched bases: 13. The CDR3 is made up of 17 amino acids. Germline assignment: CDR1 MNHEY and CDR2 SMNVEV (reference sequence). The CDR3 loop is CASSSFPTLAGAYEQYF. Written as DNA, the CDR3 is TGTGCCAGCAGCTCGTTTCCAACTCTAGCGGGGGCCTACGAGCAGTACTTC.

The V gene is TRBV4-2, the J gene TRBJ2-1, with TRBD1 matching over 8 bases. The CDR3 runs to 17 residues. From germline, CDR1 is LGHNA and CDR2 YNFKEQ. V dropped 2 bases and J dropped 4; count of bases not matched to a gene: 10. The DNA for the CDR3 is TGTGCCAGCAGCCAAAATCTTGGGACAGGTTGGTACAATGAGCAGTTCTTC. Amino acid sequence: CASSQNLGTGWYNEQFF.

This rearrangement joins TRBV28 to TRBJ2-3, with D possibly matching TRBD1 (5 bases). The CDR3 is 14 amino acids. Germline CDR1 is MDHEN and CDR2 is SYDVKM. Trimming removed 3 bases from V and 6 bases from J, with 13 bases in between. CDR3 coding DNA: TGTGCCAGCAGTTTGACAGACCGAATCGATACGCAGTATTTT. Amino acid sequence: CASSLTDRIDTQYF.

V gene TRBV5-5 combines with J gene TRBJ1-1, with D uncertain. This CDR3 spans 13 amino acids. CDR1 SGHKS and CDR2 YYEKEE come from the germline V gene (reference sequence). V dropped 5 bases and J dropped 4 bases, with 12 bases sitting between them. This chain's CDR3 is CASSAERGTEAFF. CDR3 sequence (DNA): TGTGCCAGCAGTGCTGAACGGGGCACTGAAGCTTTCTTT.

Worth noting for this clone: A read error may produce the germline difference seen at one junction end. The chain couples TRBV18 to TRBJ2-5, with 7 bases fitting TRBD1. This CDR3 is 15 amino acids long. CDR1 and CDR2 (germline): KGHSH, LQKENI. CDR3 amino acids: CASSPQGIEQETQYF. CDR3 nucleotides: TGTGCCAGCTCCCCACAGGGGATTGAGCAAGAGACCCAGTACTTC.

V and J are TRBV4-3 and TRBJ1-3; a possible D gene is TRBD1 (6 bases). Trimming pared 3 bases from V and 0 bases from J, leaving 18 bases between. Germline CDR1 is LGHNA and CDR2 is YSLEER. The CDR3 runs to 18 residues. CDR3 residues: CASSQGAANTYSGNTIYF. In nucleotides, the CDR3 is TGCGCCAGCAGCCAGGGGGCCGCTAACACGTACTCTGGAAACACCATATATTTT.

The chain joins TRBV2 to TRBJ1-3; D is undetermined. Germline V CDR1 and CDR2: SNHLY, FYNNEI. With 8 bases removed from V and 0 bases from J, the gap between germline ends came to 8 bases. The CDR3 length is 13 residues. For the CDR3, the DNA is TGTGCCAGCGCCTGGAGCTCTGGAAACACCATATATTTT. This translates into CASAWSSGNTIYF.

The J gene is TRBJ2-1, the V gene TRBV4-1, with TRBD1 as a possible D gene (6 bases). There are 16 residues in the CDR3. Germline-derived CDR1 and CDR2 are MGHRA and YSYEKL. V was shortened by 1 base and J by 2 bases, with 12 bases between the two germline ends. The CDR3 sequence is CASSQGRQATYNEQFF. The CDR3 DNA is TGCGCCAGCAGCCAAGGGAGACAGGCAACCTACAATGAGCAGTTCTTC.

This clone was picked up one time. This chain joins TRBV27 and TRBJ1-5; no firm D call. V dropped 2 bases and J dropped 0 bases, with 11 bases sitting between them. The V gene's germline CDR1 is MNHEY and CDR2 SMNVEV (reference sequence). CDR3 length equals 16 residues. In nucleotides, the CDR3 is TGTGCCAGCAGTTTAAGTGGAGACTATAGCAATCAGCCCCAGCATTTT. Translated: CASSLSGDYSNQPQHF.

The genes are TRBV6-5 and TRBJ2-3, with 7 positions matching TRBD2. The CDR3 has 16 amino acids. V lost 0 bases, J lost 1 base, and 4 bases stayed unmatched. Germline loops: CDR1 MNHEY, CDR2 SVGAGI. CDR3 sequence reads: CASSYSSRGGTDTQYF. CDR3 coding DNA: TGTGCCAGCAGTTACTCTAGCCGGGGGGGCACAGATACGCAGTATTTT.

The chain joins TRBV5-1 to TRBJ1-1; D is undetermined. The germline V gene has CDR1 SGHRS and CDR2 YFSETQ. The CDR3 is made up of 16 amino acids. V was pared by 0 bases and J by 4 bases, with 16 bases between. CDR3 sequence (DNA): TGCGCCAGCAGCTTGGAGCCGGTCCTTCGGGTCACTGAAGCTTTCTTT. It codes for CASSLEPVLRVTEAFF.

The rearrangement links TRBV11-2 to TRBJ2-5; TRBD2 aligns across 8 bases. V dropped 5 bases and J dropped 7; count of bases not matched to a gene: 9. The CDR3 has 14 amino acids. Germline V gene data show CDR1 as SGHAT and CDR2 as FQNNGV. The CDR3 sequence is CASSPTSGPGTQYF. CDR3 DNA: TGTGCCAGCAGCCCCACTAGCGGCCCGGGGACCCAGTACTTC.

V usage is TRBV7-3 and J usage is TRBJ2-7, with a tentative D call TRBD2 (5 bases). Germline V gene lookup returns CDR1 SGHTA and CDR2 FQGTGA. The CDR3 covers 14 residues. Trimming took off 0 bases at V and 0 bases at J, with 6 bases between the two ends. The CDR3 DNA sequence: TGTGCCAGCAGCTTAACCGCGGGCTCCTACGAGCAGTACTTC. Encoded protein: CASSLTAGSYEQYF.

This sequence joins TRBV9 and TRBJ1-2, with a tentative D call TRBD1 (6 bases). The ends were cut back, 4 bases at V and 2 bases at J, with 24 bases in the middle. The CDR3 is 18 residues long. CDR1 is SGDLS, CDR2 YYNGEE, per germline. Here the CDR3 DNA reads TGTGCCAGCAGCCCCCCGAGTGGCCAGGGGAGTTGGAACTATGGCTACACCTTC. Translation: CASSPPSGQGSWNYGYTF.

This chain uses TRBV11-3 with TRBJ2-5; D is unresolved. The germline V and J ends were trimmed by 1 base and 1 base, with 4 bases remaining between them. Germline values: CDR1 SGHNT, CDR2 YENEEA. The CDR3 consists of 13 residues. CDR3 DNA sequence: TGTGCCAGCAGCTTAGGCGGCCAAGAGACCCAGTACTTC. Translation gives CASSLGGQETQYF.